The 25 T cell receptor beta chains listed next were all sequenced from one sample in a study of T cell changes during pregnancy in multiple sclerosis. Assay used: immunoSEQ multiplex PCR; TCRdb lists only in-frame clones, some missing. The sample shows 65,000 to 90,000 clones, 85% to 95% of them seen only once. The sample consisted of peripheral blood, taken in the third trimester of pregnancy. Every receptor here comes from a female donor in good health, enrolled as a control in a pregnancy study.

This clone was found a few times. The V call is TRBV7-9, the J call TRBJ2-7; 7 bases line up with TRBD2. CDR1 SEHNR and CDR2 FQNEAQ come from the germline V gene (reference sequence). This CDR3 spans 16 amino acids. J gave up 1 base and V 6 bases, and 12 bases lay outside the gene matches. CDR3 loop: CASRPTSARLSYEQYF. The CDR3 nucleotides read TGTGCCAGCAGACCTACTAGCGCCCGCCTTTCCTACGAGCAGTACTTC. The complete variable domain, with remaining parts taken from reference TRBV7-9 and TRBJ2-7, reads DTGVSQNPRHKITKRGQNVTFRCDPISEHNRLYWYRQTLGQGPEFLTYFQNEAQLEKSRLLSDRFSAERPKGSFSTLEIQRTEQGDSAMYLCASRPTSARLSYEQYFGPGTRLTVT.

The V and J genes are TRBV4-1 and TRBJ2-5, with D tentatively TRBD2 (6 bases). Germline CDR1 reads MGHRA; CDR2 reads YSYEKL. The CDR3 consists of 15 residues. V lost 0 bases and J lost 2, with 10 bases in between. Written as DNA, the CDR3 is TGCGCCAGCAGCCAAGAAAATGGGGGGCAAGAGACCCAGTACTTC. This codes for CASSQENGGQETQYF.

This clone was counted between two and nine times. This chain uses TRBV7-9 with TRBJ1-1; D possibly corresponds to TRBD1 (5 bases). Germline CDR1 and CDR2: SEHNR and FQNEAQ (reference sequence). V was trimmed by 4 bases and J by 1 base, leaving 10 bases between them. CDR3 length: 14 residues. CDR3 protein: CASSSSQGNTEAFF. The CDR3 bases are TGTGCCAGCAGCTCCTCTCAGGGGAACACTGAAGCTTTCTTT.

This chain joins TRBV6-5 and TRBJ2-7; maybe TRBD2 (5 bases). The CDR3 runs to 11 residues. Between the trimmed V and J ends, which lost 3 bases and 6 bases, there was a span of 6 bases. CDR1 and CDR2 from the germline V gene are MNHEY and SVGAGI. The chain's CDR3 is CASSYGGEQYF. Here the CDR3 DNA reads TGTGCCAGCAGTTATGGAGGCGAGCAGTACTTC.

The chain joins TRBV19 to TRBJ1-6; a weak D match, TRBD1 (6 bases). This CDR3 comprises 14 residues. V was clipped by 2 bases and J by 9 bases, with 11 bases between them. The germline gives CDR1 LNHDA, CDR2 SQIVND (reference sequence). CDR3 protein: CASSIRDIGSPLHF. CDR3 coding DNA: TGTGCCAGTAGTATAAGGGACATTGGTTCACCCCTCCACTTT.

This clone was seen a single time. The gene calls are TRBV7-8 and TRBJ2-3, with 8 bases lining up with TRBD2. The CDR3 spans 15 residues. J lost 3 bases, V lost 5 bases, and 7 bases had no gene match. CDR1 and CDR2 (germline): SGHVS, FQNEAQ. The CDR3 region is CASSPGRVGTDTQYF. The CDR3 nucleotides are TGTGCCAGCAGCCCCGGGAGGGTGGGGACAGATACGCAGTATTTT.

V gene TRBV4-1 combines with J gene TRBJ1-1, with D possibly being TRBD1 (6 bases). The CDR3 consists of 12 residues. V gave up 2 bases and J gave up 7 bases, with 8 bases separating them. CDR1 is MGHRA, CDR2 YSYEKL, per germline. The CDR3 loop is CASSQQGSEAFF. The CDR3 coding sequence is TGCGCCAGCAGCCAACAGGGGAGTGAAGCTTTCTTT.

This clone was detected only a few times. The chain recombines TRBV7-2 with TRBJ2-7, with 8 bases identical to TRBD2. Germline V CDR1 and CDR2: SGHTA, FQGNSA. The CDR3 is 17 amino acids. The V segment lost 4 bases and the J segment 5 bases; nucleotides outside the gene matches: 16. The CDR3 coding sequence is TGTGCCAGCAGCTCCGCTCTAATCAGCGGGAGTATCCACGAGCAGTACTTC. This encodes CASSSALISGSIHEQYF.

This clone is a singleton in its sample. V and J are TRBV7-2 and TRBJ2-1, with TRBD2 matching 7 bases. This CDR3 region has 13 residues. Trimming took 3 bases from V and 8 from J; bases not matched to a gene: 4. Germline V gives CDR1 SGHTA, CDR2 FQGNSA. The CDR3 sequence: CASSFPSGDEQFF. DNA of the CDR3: TGTGCCAGCAGCTTCCCTAGCGGAGATGAGCAGTTCTTC.

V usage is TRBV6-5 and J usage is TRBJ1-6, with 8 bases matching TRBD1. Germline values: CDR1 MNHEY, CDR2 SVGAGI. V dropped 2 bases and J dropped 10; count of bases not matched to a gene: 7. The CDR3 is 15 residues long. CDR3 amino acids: CASSYAGTGVSPLHF. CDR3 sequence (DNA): TGTGCCAGCAGTTACGCCGGGACAGGTGTCTCACCCCTCCACTTT.

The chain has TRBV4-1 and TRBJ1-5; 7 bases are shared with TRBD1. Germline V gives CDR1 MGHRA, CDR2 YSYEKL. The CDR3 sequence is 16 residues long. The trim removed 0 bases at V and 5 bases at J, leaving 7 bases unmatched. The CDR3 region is CASSQDAGRGDQPQHF. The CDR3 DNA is TGCGCCAGCAGCCAAGATGCAGGCAGGGGGGATCAGCCCCAGCATTTT.

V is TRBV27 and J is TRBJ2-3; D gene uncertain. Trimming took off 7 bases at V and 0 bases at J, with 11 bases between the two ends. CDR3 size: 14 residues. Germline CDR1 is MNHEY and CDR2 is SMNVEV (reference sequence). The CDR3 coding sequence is TGTGCCAGCACCCAAACACCGAGCACAGATACGCAGTATTTT. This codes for CASTQTPSTDTQYF.

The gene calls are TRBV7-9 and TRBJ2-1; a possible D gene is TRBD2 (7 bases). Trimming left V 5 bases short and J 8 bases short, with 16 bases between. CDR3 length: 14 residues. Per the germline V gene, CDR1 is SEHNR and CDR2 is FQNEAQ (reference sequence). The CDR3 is CASSPGGPRDEQFF. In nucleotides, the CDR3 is TGTGCCAGCAGCCCCGGGGGGCCGAGGGATGAGCAGTTCTTC.

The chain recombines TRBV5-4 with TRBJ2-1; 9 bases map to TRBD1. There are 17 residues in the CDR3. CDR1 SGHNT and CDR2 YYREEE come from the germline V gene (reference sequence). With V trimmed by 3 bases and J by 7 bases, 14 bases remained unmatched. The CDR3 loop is CASSSSPGQGLKNEQFF. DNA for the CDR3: TGTGCCAGCAGCTCCTCCCCGGGACAGGGTCTTAAGAATGAGCAGTTCTTC.

The CDR3 nucleotides are TGTGCCAGCAGCCCGGACAGGGCTAGCACCGGGGAGCTGTTTTTT. Translating it yields CASSPDRASTGELFF. The chain combines TRBV5-4 with TRBJ2-2, with TRBD1 identical over 8 bases. Per the germline V gene, CDR1 is SGHNT and CDR2 is YYREEE (reference sequence). Trimming took 4 bases from V and 4 from J; bases not matched to a gene: 6. This CDR3 contains 15 residues. The full variable domain, with the rest looked up from reference TRBV5-4 and TRBJ2-2, is ETGVTQSPTHLIKTRGQQVTLRCSSQSGHNTVSWYQQALGQGPQFIFQYYREEENGRGNFPPRFSGLQFPNYSSELNVNALELDDSALYLCASSPDRASTGELFFGEGSRLTVL.

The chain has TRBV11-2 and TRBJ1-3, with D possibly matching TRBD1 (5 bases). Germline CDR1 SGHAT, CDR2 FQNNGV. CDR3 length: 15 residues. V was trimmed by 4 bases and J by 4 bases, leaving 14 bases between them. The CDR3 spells CASSSQGGVGNTIYF. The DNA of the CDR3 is TGTGCCAGCAGCTCTCAAGGAGGGGTCGGAAACACCATATATTTT.

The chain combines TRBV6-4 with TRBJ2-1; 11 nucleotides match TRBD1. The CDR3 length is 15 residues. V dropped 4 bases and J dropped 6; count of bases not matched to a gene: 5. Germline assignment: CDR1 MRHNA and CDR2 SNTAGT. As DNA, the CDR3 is TGTGCCAGCAGTGTCGGACAGGGGGCTGGCAATGAGCAGTTCTTC. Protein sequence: CASSVGQGAGNEQFF.

The CDR3 loop reads CASSSTGTGGGELFF. Here the CDR3 DNA reads TGTGCCAGCAGCTCCACCGGGACAGGTGGAGGGGAGCTGTTTTTT. J is TRBJ2-2 and V is TRBV7-3; 8 bases map to TRBD1. Germline V CDR1 and CDR2: SGHTA, FQGTGA. After removal of 4 bases from V and 8 bases from J, the junction contained 9 bases not matched to a gene. CDR3 size: 15 residues.

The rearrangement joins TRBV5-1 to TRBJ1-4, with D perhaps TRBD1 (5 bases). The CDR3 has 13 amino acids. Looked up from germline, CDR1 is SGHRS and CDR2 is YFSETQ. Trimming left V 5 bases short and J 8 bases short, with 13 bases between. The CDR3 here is CASRPGLGEKLFF. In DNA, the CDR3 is TGCGCCAGCAGGCCAGGGCTAGGCGAAAAACTGTTTTTT.

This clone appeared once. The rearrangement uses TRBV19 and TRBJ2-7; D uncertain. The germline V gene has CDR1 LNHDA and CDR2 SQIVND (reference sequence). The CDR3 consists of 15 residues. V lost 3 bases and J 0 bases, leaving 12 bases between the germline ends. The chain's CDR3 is CASSIQVLRSYEQYF. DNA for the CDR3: TGTGCCAGTAGTATCCAAGTACTCCGCTCCTACGAGCAGTACTTC.

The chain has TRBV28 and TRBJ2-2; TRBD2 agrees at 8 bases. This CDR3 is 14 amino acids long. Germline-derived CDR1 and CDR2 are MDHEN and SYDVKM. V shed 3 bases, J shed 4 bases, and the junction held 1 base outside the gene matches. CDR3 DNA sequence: TGTGCCAGCAGTTTGGGACTAGTCACCGGGGAGCTGTTTTTT. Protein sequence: CASSLGLVTGELFF.

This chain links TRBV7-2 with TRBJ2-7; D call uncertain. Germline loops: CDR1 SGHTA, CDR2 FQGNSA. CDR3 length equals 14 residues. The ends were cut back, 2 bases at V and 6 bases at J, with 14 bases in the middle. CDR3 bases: TGTGCCAGCAGCTTATTTCCTAGAATGGGCGAGCAGTACTTC. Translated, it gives CASSLFPRMGEQYF.

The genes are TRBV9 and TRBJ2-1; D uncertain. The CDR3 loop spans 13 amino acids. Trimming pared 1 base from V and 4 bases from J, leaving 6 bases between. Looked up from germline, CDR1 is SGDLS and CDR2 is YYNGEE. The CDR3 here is CASSVPGYNEQFF. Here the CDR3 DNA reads TGTGCCAGCAGCGTACCCGGGTACAATGAGCAGTTCTTC.

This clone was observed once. The CDR3 is CAISGAGSLMNTEAFF. The CDR3 DNA follows: TGTGCCATCAGTGGGGCGGGGTCGCTAATGAACACTGAAGCTTTCTTT. The chain uses TRBV10-3 and TRBJ1-1, with no clear D. The germline V gene has CDR1 ENHRY and CDR2 SYGVKD. The CDR3 is made up of 16 amino acids. V lost 4 bases and J lost 0, with 15 bases in between.

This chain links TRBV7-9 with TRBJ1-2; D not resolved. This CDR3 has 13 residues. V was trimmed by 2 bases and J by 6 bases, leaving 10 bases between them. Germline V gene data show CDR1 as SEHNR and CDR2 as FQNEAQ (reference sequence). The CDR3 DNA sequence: TGTGCCAGCAGCTTACTTTACGGGGATGGCTACACCTTC. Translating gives CASSLLYGDGYTF.